These 4 T cell receptor beta chains were all obtained from the same sample, sequenced in a study of cytomegalovirus exposure and HLA in healthy donors. The PCR had 60 Vbeta and 13 Jbeta primers. TCRdb's copy holds only in-frame clones and misses some; the assay was immunoSEQ multiplex PCR. The sample yields about 95,000 clones, around 81% seen once. The material sequenced was PBMCs. These receptors all stem from an older woman in good health and CMV-seropositive.

DNA of the CDR3: TGTGCCAGTCGACTACAGGGTATCTATGGCTACACCTTC. Amino acids: CASRLQGIYGYTF. The chain is built from TRBV19 and TRBJ1-2, with D possibly being TRBD1 (6 bases). CDR1 is LNHDA, CDR2 SQIVND, per germline (reference sequence). The CDR3 spans 13 residues. V lost 8 bases and J lost 4, with 14 bases in between.

This chain uses TRBV11-2 with TRBJ2-7; a possible D gene is TRBD2 (5 bases). Germline CDR1 is SGHAT and CDR2 is FQNNGV. Trimming took off 1 base at V and 3 bases at J, with 7 bases between the two ends. This CDR3 contains 13 residues. The CDR3 nucleotides are TGTGCCAGCAGCTTAGTCGAGGGCTACGAGCAGTACTTC. Amino acids: CASSLVEGYEQYF.

The J gene is TRBJ1-2, the V gene TRBV5-5; a possible D gene is TRBD1 (5 bases). This CDR3 region has 15 residues. CDR1 is SGHKS, CDR2 YYEKEE, per germline (reference sequence). Trimming removed 2 bases at V and 4 bases at J, with 15 bases between. For the CDR3, the DNA is TGTGCCAGCAGCTTTAATCGCGACACAGGCTATGGCTACACCTTC. Its translation: CASSFNRDTGYGYTF. Full variable domain (outside the CDR3, taken from reference TRBV5-5 and TRBJ1-2): DAGVTQSPTHLIKTRGQQVTLRCSPISGHKSVSWYQQVLGQGPQFIFQYYEKEERGRGNFPDRFSARQFPNYSSELNVNALLLGDSALYLCASSFNRDTGYGYTFGSGTRLTVV.

The rearrangement links TRBV2 to TRBJ2-5, with a possible D match to TRBD1 (6 bases). The CDR3 totals 15 residues. V was shortened by 7 bases and J by 5 bases, with 20 bases between the two germline ends. The germline V gene has CDR1 SNHLY and CDR2 FYNNEI. The CDR3 nucleotides are TGTGCCAGCACCATAAGCCAAGGCAGGGGTGAGACCCAGTACTTC. It translates to CASTISQGRGETQYF.